One sample yielded the 3 T cell receptor beta chains listed below, sequenced in a study of T cells in Graves' hyperthyroidism and ophthalmopathy. The TCR beta CDR3 regions underwent amplification using RNA transcripts as the source. With the HTBI primer set, the TCR CDR3 went through a first round of RT-PCR. MiXCR, run by TCRdb on the multiplex PCR reads, gives a single entry per CDR3 protein. This table has over 650,000 distinct CDR3 sequences, about 45% appearing once. Sequences were obtained from peripheral blood or thyroid tissue (not recorded which). Receptors were obtained from an adult man with Graves' disease, either hyperthyroidism or ophthalmopathy (not recorded which).

The genes are TRBV25-1 and TRBJ1-5; a weak D match, TRBD1 (5 bases). The CDR3 is made up of 15 amino acids. Germline V lookup: CDR1 MGHDK, CDR2 SYGVNS. CDR3 sequence reads: CASGREGYGNQPQHF. In DNA form, the CDR3 reads TGTGCTTCAGGCAGGGAGGGATATGGCAATCAGCCCCAGCATTTT.

This clonotype showed up many times. CDR3 in amino acids: CASSSQGAQHF. DNA for the CDR3: TGTGCCAGCAGCTCGCAGGGAGCCCAGCATTTT. The chain joins TRBV7-8 to TRBJ1-5; maybe TRBD1 (5 bases). Trimming left V 4 bases short and J 11 bases short, with 9 bases between. Germline V CDR1 and CDR2: SGHVS, FQNEAQ. The CDR3 is 11 amino acids.

This clonotype was detected ten times or more. This chain joins TRBV2 and TRBJ1-5, with a tentative D call TRBD1 (5 bases). The CDR3 contains 15 residues. Trimming shortened V by 5 bases and J by 1 base, and 12 bases separated the two germline ends. CDR1 and CDR2 from the germline V gene are SNHLY and FYNNEI. Written as DNA, the CDR3 is TGTGCCAGCAGTCAGGGTTCTGGGAGCAATCAGCCCCAGCATTTT. Its protein is CASSQGSGSNQPQHF.